The next 32 T cell receptor beta chains were all read from a single sample in a study of T cell responses to AZD1222 COVID-19 vaccine. Libraries were prepared by immunoSEQ multiplex PCR; TCRdb keeps only in-frame clonotypes and omits some of them. The table shows about 110,000 clones, with roughly 90% occurring only once. The material was peripheral blood, obtained on day 0 of AZD1222 vaccination. These receptor sequences come from an adult in good health.

This sequence joins TRBV12-3 or TRBV12-4 and TRBJ1-6, with D uncertain. The ends were cut back, 8 bases at V and 1 base at J, with 6 bases in the middle. CDR3 length equals 13 residues. The CDR3 DNA sequence: TGTGCCAGCGGGCAATCCTATAATTCACCCCTCCACTTT. As protein: CASGQSYNSPLHF.

The chain couples TRBV4-1 to TRBJ2-3; the D gene is possibly TRBD2 (5 bases). This CDR3 region has 15 residues. V lost 0 bases and J 1 base, leaving 8 bases between the germline ends. CDR1 and CDR2 (germline): MGHRA, YSYEKL. The CDR3 DNA sequence: TGCGCCAGCAGCCAAGAGTGGCGGGGCACAGATACGCAGTATTTT. This gives the protein CASSQEWRGTDTQYF.

The chain is built from TRBV7-8 and TRBJ2-1; 10 bases map to TRBD1. Germline assignment: CDR1 SGHVS and CDR2 FQNEAQ. The J segment lost 7 bases and the V segment lost 5 bases, leaving 5 bases of the junction unmatched. The CDR3 runs 14 residues. The CDR3 here is CASSAGTGENEQFF. The CDR3, as DNA: TGTGCCAGCAGCGCCGGGACAGGGGAGAATGAGCAGTTCTTC.

The chain employs TRBV27 and TRBJ2-1; D is uncertain. Deletions cut 4 bases from V and 5 bases from J, with 12 bases between. The CDR3 loop spans 14 amino acids. CDR1 and CDR2 (germline): MNHEY, SMNVEV (reference sequence). The DNA for the CDR3 is TGTGCCAGCAGTTCCCCAGCGATCAACAATGAGCAGTTCTTC. Translating it yields CASSSPAINNEQFF.

The V gene is TRBV4-2, the J gene TRBJ2-5; TRBD2 matches 8 bases. Losses at the gene ends were 1 base for V and 5 bases for J; bases not matched to a gene: 9. Germline loops: CDR1 LGHNA, CDR2 YNFKEQ. The CDR3 is 16 amino acids. Here the CDR3 reads CASSQGTPSGRETQYF. The DNA for the CDR3 is TGTGCCAGCAGCCAAGGTACGCCTAGCGGGCGGGAGACCCAGTACTTC.

The rearrangement links TRBV28 to TRBJ2-7; a weak D match, TRBD2 (6 bases). V gave up 3 bases and J gave up 7 bases, with 10 bases separating them. The CDR3 length is 12 residues. The germline V gene encodes CDR1 MDHEN and CDR2 SYDVKM. The CDR3 nucleotides read TGTGCCAGCAGTTTTGGACGGGGGGAGCAGTACTTC. As protein: CASSFGRGEQYF. The variable domain in full, completed from reference TRBV28 and TRBJ2-7, reads DVKVTQSSRYLVKRTGEKVFLECVQDMDHENMFWYRQDPGLGLRLIYFSYDVKMKEKGDIPEGYSVSREKKERFSLILESASTNQTSMYLCASSFGRGEQYFGPGTRLTVT.

A single count supports this clone. The CDR3 spells CASSWGEGTDTQYF. DNA of the CDR3: TGTGCCAGCAGTTGGGGGGAGGGGACAGATACGCAGTATTTT. V is TRBV27 and J is TRBJ2-3, with TRBD2 matching over 7 bases. This CDR3 comprises 14 residues. V dropped 4 bases and J dropped 3; count of bases not matched to a gene: 4. In germline, CDR1 is MNHEY, CDR2 SMNVEV (reference sequence).

This rearrangement joins TRBV6-6 to TRBJ2-1; the D is unclear. Trimming stripped 5 bases from V and 0 bases from J, with 11 bases between. Looked up from germline, CDR1 is MNHNY and CDR2 is SVGAGI (reference sequence). The CDR3 runs to 15 residues. The CDR3 is CASSPAGDSYNEQFF. The CDR3 DNA sequence: TGTGCCAGCAGTCCGGCTGGGGACTCCTACAATGAGCAGTTCTTC.

The gene calls are TRBV21-1 and TRBJ2-7; the DNA was not used to check the table's D call, TRBD1. TRBV21-1 is a pseudogene segment. CDR3 size: 14 residues. CDR3 nucleotide sequence: TGTGCCAGCACTAGGACAGGGGTAAACTACGAGCAGTACTTC. Translation: CASTRTGVNYEQYF.

CDR3 bases: TGTGCCAGTAGTATACCATCTATCTCCGGTCGAAACACCATATATTTT. Translating it yields CASSIPSISGRNTIYF. This sequence joins TRBV19 and TRBJ1-3, with no clear D. The germline gives CDR1 LNHDA, CDR2 SQIVND (reference sequence). V lost 2 bases, J lost 5 bases, and 16 bases lay in between. This CDR3 is 16 amino acids long.

The chain combines TRBV6-5 with TRBJ1-2; weak D call: TRBD1 (6 bases). The CDR3 length is 14 residues. Deletions cut 2 bases from V and 2 bases from J, with 9 bases between. Looked up from germline, CDR1 is MNHEY and CDR2 is SVGAGI. CDR3 amino acids: CASSYVRGNYGYTF. The CDR3 nucleotides are TGTGCCAGCAGTTACGTCAGGGGCAACTATGGCTACACCTTC.

V usage is TRBV6-6 and J usage is TRBJ2-7, with D possibly TRBD1 on 6 matching bases. The CDR3 runs 13 residues. With 6 bases removed from V and 2 bases from J, the gap between germline ends came to 11 bases. Germline CDR1 reads MNHNY; CDR2 reads SVGAGI (reference sequence). In DNA, the CDR3 is TGTGCCAGCAGACTCGACAGGACCTACGAGCAGTACTTC. Protein: CASRLDRTYEQYF.

The chain combines TRBV5-4 with TRBJ1-5; a weak D match, TRBD1 (5 bases). Germline V gene lookup returns CDR1 SGHNT and CDR2 YYREEE (reference sequence). Trimming pared 4 bases from V and 6 bases from J, leaving 14 bases between. The CDR3 is 14 amino acids. CDR3 protein: CASSPGAGGQPQHF. The CDR3 DNA reads as TGTGCCAGCAGCCCTGGGGCCGGCGGTCAGCCCCAGCATTTT.

This chain connects TRBV14 to TRBJ2-7, with TRBD1 identical over 10 bases. Germline-derived CDR1 and CDR2 are SGHDN and FVKESK. This CDR3 contains 17 residues. V was pared by 1 base and J by 4 bases, with 10 bases of the junction left unmatched. This CDR3 reads CASSQVAKGQGGYEQYF. Here the CDR3 DNA reads TGTGCCAGCAGCCAAGTCGCAAAAGGACAGGGGGGTTACGAGCAGTACTTC.

This chain uses TRBV18 with TRBJ1-3; tentative D call: TRBD1 (5 bases). The germline CDR1 and CDR2 sequences are KGHSH and LQKENI. V lost 6 bases and J lost 0, with 15 bases in between. The CDR3 extends over 16 amino acids. The chain's CDR3 is CASSSGVPSSGNTIYF. The CDR3 DNA sequence: TGTGCCAGCTCTTCGGGGGTCCCGAGCTCTGGAAACACCATATATTTT. The full variable domain, in which reference TRBV18 and TRBJ1-3 provide the parts outside the CDR3, is NAGVMQNPRHLVRRRGQEARLRCSPMKGHSHVYWYRQLPEEGLKFMVYLQKENIIDESGMPKERFSAEFPKEGPSILRIQQVVRGDSAAYFCASSSGVPSSGNTIYFGEGSWLTVV.

The rearrangement links TRBV4-1 to TRBJ2-2; 8 nucleotides align to TRBD2. This CDR3 region has 16 residues. V shed 0 bases, J shed 4 bases, and the junction held 4 bases outside the gene matches. The germline V gene has CDR1 MGHRA and CDR2 YSYEKL. The CDR3 nucleotides are TGCGCCAGCAGCCAAGATCCAGCGGGAGCCACCGGGGAGCTGTTTTTT. It encodes CASSQDPAGATGELFF.

The J gene is TRBJ2-1, the V gene TRBV7-2, with a tentative D call TRBD2 (8 bases). This CDR3 has 16 residues. The V end lost 5 bases, the J end lost 10 bases, and 24 bases lay between the germline ends. Germline assignment: CDR1 SGHTA and CDR2 FQGNSA. For the CDR3, the DNA is TGTGCCAGCAGCAAAAGGACTAGCAGGGGGGGTAAGGAGCAGTTCTTC. The encoded protein is CASSKRTSRGGKEQFF. Drawing the rest from reference TRBV7-2 and TRBJ2-1, the complete variable domain is GAGVSQSPSNKVTEKGKDVELRCDPISGHTALYWYRQSLGQGLEFLIYFQGNSAPDKSGLPSDRFSAERTGGSVSTLTIQRTQQEDSAVYLCASSKRTSRGGKEQFFGPGTRLTVL.

The rearrangement joins TRBV19 to TRBJ1-1; possibly TRBD1 for D (5 bases). CDR1 LNHDA and CDR2 SQIVND come from the germline V gene (reference sequence). The CDR3 covers 16 residues. The germline V and J ends were trimmed by 3 bases and 0 bases, with 14 bases remaining between them. This chain's CDR3 is CASSIPTAYMNTEAFF. The DNA of the CDR3 is TGTGCCAGTAGTATCCCGACAGCCTACATGAACACTGAAGCTTTCTTT.

This rearrangement joins TRBV29-1 to TRBJ2-5; the match to TRBD2 covers 7 bases. The CDR3 contains 17 residues. Germline V gene sequence: CDR1 SQVTM, CDR2 ANQGSEA. With V trimmed by 4 bases and J by 5 bases, 19 bases remained unmatched. CDR3 nucleotide sequence: TGCAGCGTTGTATGGGCCGCTACTAGGGAGGGATGGGAGACCCAGTACTTC. This sequence encodes CSVVWAATREGWETQYF.

V and J are TRBV12-5 and TRBJ1-2; 7 nucleotides line up with TRBD1. J gave up 4 bases and V 0 bases, and 8 bases lay outside the gene matches. There are 16 residues in the CDR3. The germline gives CDR1 LGHNT, CDR2 FRNRAP. The CDR3 sequence: CASGLVPPDRAYGYTF. In DNA, the CDR3 is TGTGCTAGTGGTTTGGTACCCCCCGACAGGGCCTATGGCTACACCTTC.

V gene TRBV5-1 combines with J gene TRBJ2-5; 10 nucleotides align to TRBD2. This CDR3 has 16 residues. With V trimmed by 3 bases and J by 2 bases, 7 bases remained unmatched. Germline CDR1 reads SGHRS; CDR2 reads YFSETQ. The CDR3 sequence: CASSSGPTSGQETQYF. CDR3 coding DNA: TGCGCCAGCAGCTCCGGACCGACTAGCGGGCAAGAGACCCAGTACTTC.

This chain links TRBV5-1 with TRBJ2-3; the D is unclear. The V end was cut by 2 bases, the J end by 4 bases, with 14 bases between. CDR1 is SGHRS, CDR2 YFSETQ, per germline. This CDR3 has 15 amino acids. The CDR3 is CASSFVGSRADTQYF. CDR3 sequence (DNA): TGCGCCAGCAGCTTCGTAGGAAGTAGGGCAGATACGCAGTATTTT.

CDR3 residues: CASSQDGTGEEKLFF. CDR3 in DNA: TGCGCCAGCAGCCAAGATGGGACAGGGGAGGAAAAACTGTTTTTT. The chain employs TRBV4-3 and TRBJ1-4, with 10 bases lining up with TRBD1. This CDR3 has 15 residues. Trimming at V came to 0 bases and at J to 8 bases, leaving 3 bases not matched to a gene. The germline gives CDR1 LGHNA, CDR2 YSLEER.

This rearrangement joins TRBV28 to TRBJ1-4; 9 nucleotides agree with TRBD1. There are 13 residues in the CDR3. With 10 bases clipped from V and 8 bases from J, the junction kept 8 bases outside the gene matches. Looked up from germline, CDR1 is MDHEN and CDR2 is SYDVKM. The CDR3 sequence is CATGTGLLEKLFF. The CDR3 nucleotides are TGTGCCACCGGGACAGGGCTTCTGGAAAAACTGTTTTTT.

This CDR3 reads CASSGPGGPTDTQYF. The CDR3 DNA follows: TGTGCCAGCAGTGGCCCGGGAGGGCCGACAGATACGCAGTATTTT. The chain links TRBV2 to TRBJ2-3; 8 bases fit TRBD2. J gave up 3 bases and V 4 bases, and 6 bases lay outside the gene matches. This CDR3 is built from 15 residues. Germline-derived CDR1 and CDR2 are SNHLY and FYNNEI.

V gene TRBV5-1 combines with J gene TRBJ1-1, with a weak D call TRBD1 (5 bases). V was pared by 0 bases and J by 11 bases, with 14 bases between. The germline V gene encodes CDR1 SGHRS and CDR2 YFSETQ. This CDR3 has 13 amino acids. The chain's CDR3 is CASSLEDIRTAFF. Written as DNA, the CDR3 is TGCGCCAGCAGCTTGGAGGACATCCGTACGGCTTTCTTT.

CDR3 nucleotide sequence: TGTGCCAGCAGGGCCGACAGGGACACCGGGGAGCTGTTTTTT. It specifies CASRADRDTGELFF. V is TRBV7-9 and J is TRBJ2-2; 7 bases match TRBD1. The CDR3 sequence is 14 residues long. J gave up 3 bases and V 6 bases, and 4 bases lay outside the gene matches. In germline, CDR1 is SEHNR, CDR2 FQNEAQ (reference sequence).

The chain is built from TRBV6-8 and TRBJ1-5; 9 bases line up with TRBD1. Losses at the gene ends were 8 bases for V and 2 bases for J; bases not matched to a gene: 13. The germline gives CDR1 MNHGY, CDR2 SAAAGT. The length of the CDR3 is 17 residues. CDR3 in amino acids: CASRHRDRDVCNQPQHF. In DNA form, the CDR3 reads TGTGCCAGCCGCCACCGGGACAGGGATGTTTGCAATCAGCCCCAGCATTTT.

The chain has TRBV27 and TRBJ1-2; D gene unclear. V lost 6 bases and J 3 bases, leaving 14 bases between the germline ends. The germline CDR1 and CDR2 sequences are MNHEY and SMNVEV (reference sequence). CDR3 size: 14 residues. DNA for the CDR3: TGTGCCAGCAGCCCCTTTAACTCAGACTATGGCTACACCTTC. Its translation: CASSPFNSDYGYTF.

This clone was seen just once. This sequence joins TRBV3-1 (or the pseudogene TRBV3-2) and TRBJ2-5; tentative D call: TRBD1 (6 bases). The germline V and J ends were trimmed by 4 bases and 4 bases, with 16 bases remaining between them. CDR1 is LGHDT and CDR2 is YNNKEL in the germline V gene (reference sequence). The CDR3 is 15 amino acids. CDR3 DNA: TGTGCCAGCAGCCCTAGGGCAGGGGTTTCAGAGACCCAGTACTTC. Amino acids: CASSPRAGVSETQYF.

The chain has TRBV19 and TRBJ2-1; 9 positions agree with TRBD1. The V segment lost 8 bases and the J segment 7 bases; nucleotides outside the gene matches: 9. The CDR3 length is 14 residues. Germline CDR1 LNHDA, CDR2 SQIVND (reference sequence). This chain's CDR3 is CASQPGQGENEQFF. As DNA, the CDR3 is TGTGCCAGTCAGCCGGGACAGGGTGAGAATGAGCAGTTCTTC.

As for this clone: This sample also contains other DNA sequences that code for the same CDR3. This sequence joins TRBV18 and TRBJ1-4; D may be TRBD1 (5 bases). Trimming stripped 3 bases from V and 5 bases from J, with 7 bases between. CDR1 and CDR2 (germline): KGHSH, LQKENI. This CDR3 is 13 amino acids long. CDR3 nucleotide sequence: TGTGCCAGCTCACCGGGGCAGAATGAAAAACTGTTTTTT. Its protein product is CASSPGQNEKLFF.